The sample holds many counts of the clone carrying this T cell receptor beta chain. Its target is not known. Compared with germline, one end of the junction differs, possibly owing to a read error. The data originate from a study of blood T cells in healthy people across ages. Study-wide results and limits: Naive T cell percentage by flow cytometry tracked strongly with beta diversity.

Through a sample-barcoded 5' primer and a J-beta primer mix, a second PCR was run for roughly 7 to 12 cycles. Every molecule of cDNA carried a tag from a template-switch adaptor with 12 random nucleotides. TCRdb reprocessed the 5' RACE reads with MiXCR, giving one entry per CDR3 protein. The sample has some 710,000 distinct CDR3 sequences, 22% seen once; the top ten hold around 22%. Donors gave 9 to 10 milliliters of peripheral blood apiece. The germline V gene has CDR1 SGHDN and CDR2 FVKESK. The CDR3 length is 12 residues. The sequence was collected from a man between 65 and 85 years old in good health. Sequencing used blood. The chain is built from TRBV14 and TRBJ1-2; the D gene is possibly TRBD1 (6 bases). The CDR3 coding sequence is TGCGCCAGCAGCCAGGGGAGGTATGGCTACACCTTC. This gives the protein CASSQGRYGYTF. Drawing the rest from reference TRBV14 and TRBJ1-2, the complete variable domain is EAGVTQFPSHSVIEKGQTVTLRCDPISGHDNLYWYRRVMGKEIKFLLHFVKESKQDESGMPNNRFLAERTGGTYSTLKVQPAELEDSGVYFCASSQGRYGYTFGSGTRLTVV.